Here is one TCR beta chain with its context. Unique molecular identifiers were built into the TCRbeta library. TCRdb processed the PCR reads anew with MiXCR; each CDR3 protein has one entry. The table shows over 550,000 distinct CDR3 sequences, with about 10% occurring only once. The sample originates from a study of T-cell reconstitution after alpha-beta-depleted transplantation in children. The CDR3 extends over 18 amino acids. The V and J ends lost 2 bases and 2 bases, in that order; junction bases with no gene match: 11. Per the germline V gene, CDR1 is MNHEY and CDR2 is SVGEGT. The sequence derives from a human donor who donated a stem cell graft to a child with acute myeloid leukemia. The specimen comprised PBMCs from the stem cell graft donor, sampled from the stem cell graft. This chain joins TRBV6-2 or TRBV6-3 and TRBJ2-2; 7 bases align to TRBD2. The CDR3 loop is CASSYPVEAGRNTGELFF. The CDR3 nucleotides read TGTGCCAGCAGTTACCCCGTGGAAGCGGGGAGAAACACCGGGGAGCTGTTTTTT.